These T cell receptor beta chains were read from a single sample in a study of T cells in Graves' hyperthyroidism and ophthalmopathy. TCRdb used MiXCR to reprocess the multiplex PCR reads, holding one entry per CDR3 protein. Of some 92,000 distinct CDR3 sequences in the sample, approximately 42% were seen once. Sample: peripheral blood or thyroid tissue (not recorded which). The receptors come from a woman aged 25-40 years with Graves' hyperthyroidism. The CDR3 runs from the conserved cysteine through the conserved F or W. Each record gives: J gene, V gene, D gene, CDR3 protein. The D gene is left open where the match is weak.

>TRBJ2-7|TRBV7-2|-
CASRHPAGGFYEQYF
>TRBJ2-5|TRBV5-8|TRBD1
CASSPAYRGHGETQYF
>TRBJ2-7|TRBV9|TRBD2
CASSPLRASGREQYF
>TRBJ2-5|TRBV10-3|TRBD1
CATLGQVGETQYF
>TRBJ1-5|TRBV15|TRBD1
CATSGALLGQWDQPQHF
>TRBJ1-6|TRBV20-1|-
CSASPWPGSPLHF
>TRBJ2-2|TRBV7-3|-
CASRSGAVRTGELFF
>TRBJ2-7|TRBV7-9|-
CASSFRDKSYEQYF
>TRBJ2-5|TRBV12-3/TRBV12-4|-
CASSLSRGASWVRETQYF
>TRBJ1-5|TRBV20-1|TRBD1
CSASLWGQGAKNQPQHF
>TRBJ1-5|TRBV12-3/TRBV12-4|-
CASSTTNRNQPQHF
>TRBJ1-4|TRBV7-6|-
CASSLNHRGGKLFF
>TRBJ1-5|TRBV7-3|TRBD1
CASSRRTGAGQPQHF
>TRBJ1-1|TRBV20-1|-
CSGREGRRENTEAFF